The 28 T cell receptor beta chains below all came from one sample that was sequenced in a study of T cell changes during pregnancy in multiple sclerosis. Data came from immunoSEQ multiplex PCR; TCRdb stores just in-frame clones and leaves some out. The sample includes tens of thousands of clones, about 91% of them seen just once. The input for sequencing was peripheral blood, taken in the second trimester of pregnancy. These receptors were taken from a female donor in good health, enrolled as a control in a pregnancy study.

This sequence joins TRBV19 and TRBJ1-6; TRBD1 agrees at 7 bases. The CDR3 is 17 residues long. Germline V gene data show CDR1 as LNHDA and CDR2 as SQIVND (reference sequence). The ends lost 8 bases at V and 0 bases at J; junction bases unmatched: 10. CDR3 loop: CASATWDSHSYNSPLHF. CDR3 in DNA: TGTGCCAGTGCTACTTGGGACAGCCACTCCTATAATTCACCCCTCCACTTT.

J is TRBJ2-7 and V is TRBV28, with D unclear. Germline V gene sequence: CDR1 MDHEN, CDR2 SYDVKM. The CDR3 spans 14 residues. Trimming took 3 bases from V and 3 from J, leaving 12 bases between them. The DNA for the CDR3 is TGTGCCAGCAGTTTCGAGCGAAAGTTCTACGAGCAGTACTTC. This encodes CASSFERKFYEQYF.

This clone was seen only once. This sequence joins TRBV11-3 and TRBJ2-2; 7 positions match TRBD1. The germline V gene encodes CDR1 SGHNT and CDR2 YENEEA. There are 15 residues in the CDR3. Losses at the gene ends were 5 bases for V and 4 bases for J; bases not matched to a gene: 7. The CDR3 reads CASSLQGQTTGELFF. The DNA of the CDR3 is TGTGCCAGCAGCCTCCAGGGACAGACCACCGGGGAGCTGTTTTTT. The full variable domain, with the rest looked up from reference TRBV11-3 and TRBJ2-2, is EAGVVQSPRYKIIEKKQPVAFWCNPISGHNTLYWYLQNLGQGPELLIRYENEEAVDDSQLPKDRFSAERLKGVDSTLKIQPAELGDSAVYLCASSLQGQTTGELFFGEGSRLTVL.

Here the CDR3 reads CASSEEAETGELFF. CDR3 sequence (DNA): TGTGCCAGCAGTGAAGAGGCAGAGACCGGGGAGCTGTTTTTT. The rearrangement uses TRBV6-4 and TRBJ2-2; D unclear. V gave up 3 bases and J gave up 5 bases, with 10 bases separating them. Per the germline V gene, CDR1 is MRHNA and CDR2 is SNTAGT. The CDR3 is made up of 14 amino acids.

The chain combines TRBV2 with TRBJ1-3, with 7 bases that match TRBD1. The germline CDR1 and CDR2 sequences are SNHLY and FYNNEI. After removal of 6 bases from V and 0 bases from J, the junction contained 5 bases not matched to a gene. This CDR3 contains 15 residues. The CDR3 DNA reads TGTGCCAGCAGGGACAGGAAGATCTCTGGAAACACCATATATTTT. This translates into CASRDRKISGNTIYF.

The chain recombines TRBV27 with TRBJ2-5; D may be TRBD2 (6 bases). CDR3 length: 15 residues. Trimming left V 4 bases short and J 4 bases short, with 16 bases between. CDR1 is MNHEY, CDR2 SMNVEV, per germline (reference sequence). The CDR3 DNA sequence: TGTGCCAGCAGTTCTTTCCGGGACTTCGGAGAGACCCAGTACTTC. It yields the protein CASSSFRDFGETQYF.

This chain links TRBV6-4 with TRBJ2-2; a weak D match, TRBD1 (5 bases). Trimming removed 2 bases at V and 2 bases at J, with 9 bases between. There are 15 residues in the CDR3. CDR1 is MRHNA, CDR2 SNTAGT, per germline. The CDR3 DNA is TGTGCCAGCAGTGACGGGGCTGCAAACACCGGGGAGCTGTTTTTT. It specifies CASSDGAANTGELFF.

This sequence joins TRBV5-1 and TRBJ2-5; 12 bases map to TRBD1. Germline V gives CDR1 SGHRS, CDR2 YFSETQ. The CDR3 is 15 amino acids. After removal of 6 bases from V and 4 bases from J, the junction contained 7 bases not matched to a gene. DNA of the CDR3: TGCGCCAGCACGACCGGGACAGGGGGCAGAGAGACCCAGTACTTC. Its translation is CASTTGTGGRETQYF.

The chain carries TRBV6-6 and TRBJ2-3; D is perhaps TRBD2 (6 bases). The length of the CDR3 is 14 residues. Germline CDR1 MNHNY, CDR2 SVGAGI (reference sequence). Deletions cut 4 bases from V and 3 bases from J, with 11 bases between. The CDR3 region is CASSSGDFTDTQYF. In DNA form, the CDR3 reads TGTGCCAGCAGTTCCGGGGACTTTACAGATACGCAGTATTTT.

This chain links TRBV9 with TRBJ1-6; 7 nucleotides match TRBD1. V lost 2 bases to trimming and J lost 7 bases; unmatched junction nucleotides: 6. The germline V gene encodes CDR1 SGDLS and CDR2 YYNGEE. The CDR3 covers 15 residues. CDR3 in DNA: TGTGCCAGCAGCGTTCAGGGACAGCTAAATTCACCCCTCCACTTT. As protein: CASSVQGQLNSPLHF. The entire variable domain, with the rest obtained from reference TRBV9 and TRBJ1-6, is as follows: DSGVTQTPKHLITATGQRVTLRCSPRSGDLSVYWYQQSLDQGLQFLIQYYNGEERAKGNILERFSAQQFPDLHSELNLSSLELGDSALYFCASSVQGQLNSPLHFGNGTRLTVT.

The chain is built from TRBV9 and TRBJ2-3, with 12 bases identical to TRBD2. The CDR3 is made up of 14 amino acids. In germline, CDR1 is SGDLS, CDR2 YYNGEE. The V gene end was trimmed by 4 bases and the J gene end by 3 bases; junction bases not matched to a gene: 0. The CDR3 sequence is CASSTSGRTDTQYF. CDR3 sequence (DNA): TGTGCCAGCAGCACTAGCGGGAGGACAGATACGCAGTATTTT.

V is TRBV25-1 and J is TRBJ2-1; the D gene is possibly TRBD2 (6 bases). V lost 11 bases and J lost 3, with 14 bases in between. The CDR3 contains 13 residues. The germline gives CDR1 MGHDK, CDR2 SYGVNS. The CDR3 DNA follows: TGTGCCGTTTGGGGGGAACGCTACAATGAGCAGTTCTTC. Protein sequence: CAVWGERYNEQFF. The full variable domain, in which reference TRBV25-1 and TRBJ2-1 provide the parts outside the CDR3, is EADIYQTPRYLVIGTGKKITLECSQTMGHDKMYWYQQDPGMELHLIHYSYGVNSTEKGDLSSESTVSRIRTEHFPLTLESARPSHTSQYLCAVWGERYNEQFFGPGTRLTVL.

The V gene is TRBV6-1, the J gene TRBJ1-1, with a possible D match to TRBD1 (6 bases). The CDR3 is 15 amino acids. V was trimmed by 2 bases and J by 3 bases, leaving 13 bases between them. Germline loops: CDR1 MNHNS, CDR2 SASEGT. CDR3 sequence reads: CASSEFGGQYTEAFF. In nucleotides, the CDR3 is TGTGCCAGCAGTGAATTCGGGGGGCAGTACACTGAAGCTTTCTTT.

The chain couples TRBV19 to TRBJ1-2; D unclear. V shed 1 base and J shed 8 bases, with 17 bases lying between them. The CDR3 contains 15 residues. In germline, CDR1 is LNHDA, CDR2 SQIVND (reference sequence). As DNA, the CDR3 is TGTGCCAGTAGTATAGGGTCCGGAAGGAGAGGGGGCTACACCTTC. Translated: CASSIGSGRRGGYTF.

The V gene is TRBV7-6, the J gene TRBJ1-2; D not resolved. CDR3 size: 13 residues. V was shortened by 2 bases and J by 7 bases, with 11 bases between the two germline ends. Germline loops: CDR1 SGHVS, CDR2 FNYEAQ. CDR3 nucleotide sequence: TGTGCCAGCAGCTTAACGGAGGGTAGTGGCTACACCTTC. Translated, it gives CASSLTEGSGYTF. The full variable domain, rest sourced from reference TRBV7-6 and TRBJ1-2, is GAGVSQSPRYKVTKRGQDVALRCDPISGHVSLYWYRQALGQGPEFLTYFNYEAQQDKSGLPNDRFSAERPEGSISTLTIQRTEQRDSAMYRCASSLTEGSGYTFGSGTRLTVV.

The chain links TRBV18 to TRBJ2-1, with 11 bases lining up with TRBD2. The J segment lost 4 bases and the V segment lost 3 bases, leaving 5 bases of the junction unmatched. From germline, CDR1 is KGHSH and CDR2 LQKENI. The CDR3 loop spans 16 amino acids. CDR3 nucleotides: TGTGCCAGCTCACCCATCGGACTAGCGGGTTACAATGAGCAGTTCTTC. Encoded protein: CASSPIGLAGYNEQFF.

The gene calls are TRBV6-6 and TRBJ2-3; TRBD2 matches 7 bases. CDR1 is MNHNY and CDR2 is SVGAGI in the germline V gene (reference sequence). CDR3 length equals 15 residues. V shed 5 bases and J 2 bases; nucleotides not matched to a gene: 7. The CDR3: CASSRGEAFTDTQYF. CDR3 in DNA: TGTGCCAGCAGTCGGGGGGAGGCGTTCACAGATACGCAGTATTTT.

The chain couples TRBV6-1 to TRBJ2-7; D not resolved. This CDR3 region has 13 residues. The germline V gene encodes CDR1 MNHNS and CDR2 SASEGT. The germline V and J ends were trimmed by 5 bases and 1 base, with 9 bases remaining between them. The CDR3 loop reads CASSSFGSYEQYF. The DNA of the CDR3 is TGTGCCAGCAGTTCCTTCGGGTCCTACGAGCAGTACTTC.

The chain has TRBV7-9 and TRBJ2-1; 9 bases fit TRBD2. This CDR3 is built from 16 residues. J lost 6 bases, V lost 2 bases, and 8 bases had no gene match. The germline gives CDR1 SEHNR, CDR2 FQNEAQ (reference sequence). In nucleotides, the CDR3 is TGTGCCAGCAGCTTATTTGCGGGAGGGCCCAGCAATGAGCAGTTCTTC. Protein sequence: CASSLFAGGPSNEQFF.

This chain connects TRBV7-3 to TRBJ2-3; a weak D match, TRBD2 (6 bases). Trimming removed 2 bases at V and 4 bases at J, with 10 bases between. CDR1 and CDR2 (germline): SGHTA, FQGTGA. CDR3 length: 14 amino acids. For the CDR3, the DNA is TGTGCCAGCAGCTTAGGGGGGTTGGCAGATACGCAGTATTTT. This sequence encodes CASSLGGLADTQYF.

There are a few counts of this clone. The V and J genes are TRBV4-3 and TRBJ2-1; tentative D call: TRBD2 (5 bases). Germline V gene data show CDR1 as LGHNA and CDR2 as YSLEER. The V end lost 0 bases, the J end lost 0 bases, and 6 bases lay between the germline ends. The CDR3 runs 15 residues. The CDR3 spells CASSQDSGSYNEQFF. The CDR3 DNA sequence: TGCGCCAGCAGCCAAGACAGCGGCTCCTACAATGAGCAGTTCTTC.

CDR3 residues: CASSVDRGVTDTQYF. For the CDR3, the DNA is TGTGCCAGCAGCGTCGACAGGGGGGTAACAGATACGCAGTATTTT. The chain combines TRBV7-9 with TRBJ2-3; 9 positions agree with TRBD1. With V trimmed by 5 bases and J by 3 bases, 6 bases remained unmatched. CDR1 SEHNR and CDR2 FQNEAQ come from the germline V gene (reference sequence). The CDR3 has 15 residues.

The V and J genes are TRBV9 and TRBJ1-2; 7 bases align to TRBD1. Germline trimming cut 0 bases from V and 4 bases from J; bases unmatched to any gene: 6. The CDR3 spans 15 residues. Germline V CDR1 and CDR2: SGDLS, YYNGEE. The CDR3, as DNA: TGTGCCAGCAGCGTAGTAGGGGGACAGACCTATGGCTACACCTTC. This translates into CASSVVGGQTYGYTF.

The rearrangement uses TRBV7-2 and TRBJ2-3, with D tentatively TRBD2 (5 bases). CDR1 SGHTA and CDR2 FQGNSA come from the germline V gene. Trimming took 2 bases from V and 2 from J, leaving 11 bases between them. The CDR3 loop spans 15 amino acids. As DNA, the CDR3 is TGTGCCAGCAGCTTACAACGGGATACCACAGATACGCAGTATTTT. Residues: CASSLQRDTTDTQYF.

This rearrangement joins TRBV9 to TRBJ1-4; a possible D gene is TRBD1 (6 bases). Trimming left V 4 bases short and J 5 bases short, with 12 bases between. Germline V lookup: CDR1 SGDLS, CDR2 YYNGEE. This CDR3 is 14 amino acids long. The CDR3: CASSLQGRNEKLFF. DNA of the CDR3: TGTGCCAGCAGCCTCCAGGGGAGAAATGAAAAACTGTTTTTT.

This chain joins TRBV30 and TRBJ2-3; 9 bases agree with TRBD1. CDR3 length equals 15 residues. CDR1 is GTSNPN and CDR2 is SVGIG in the germline V gene (reference sequence). The trim removed 2 bases at V and 6 bases at J, leaving 9 bases unmatched. The CDR3 region is CAWSYGQGKGDTQYF. The DNA of the CDR3 is TGTGCCTGGAGTTATGGACAGGGGAAAGGGGATACGCAGTATTTT.

The chain employs TRBV28 and TRBJ2-5; 7 bases fit TRBD1. The germline gives CDR1 MDHEN, CDR2 SYDVKM. The trim removed 2 bases at V and 5 bases at J, leaving 5 bases unmatched. This CDR3 has 14 amino acids. The CDR3 reads CASSLTGEWETQYF. DNA for the CDR3: TGTGCCAGCAGTTTAACAGGGGAGTGGGAGACCCAGTACTTC.

The chain uses TRBV6-1 and TRBJ1-4; D is possibly TRBD1 (5 bases). Germline V gene data show CDR1 as MNHNS and CDR2 as SASEGT. V was pared by 4 bases and J by 8 bases, with 20 bases between. The CDR3 consists of 16 residues. CDR3 in DNA: TGTGCCAGCAGTGGTTATCAAGACAGCCCCTGGGAAAAACTGTTTTTT. This encodes CASSGYQDSPWEKLFF.